This T cell receptor (beta chain) was captured in a study of CD8 T cells in ankylosing spondylitis. Study findings and constraints: A TCR beta motif of eight or nine highly homologous variants seemed to mark ankylosing spondylitis blood. Clones tied to disease were said to be significantly enriched in matched ankylosing spondylitis synovial fluid. Clones linked to the disease showed a CD8+ phenotype. They occurred at relatively low frequencies in peripheral blood. Prior work had noted some motif variants in reactive arthritis blood and synovial fluid.

This clonotype was counted many times. Its specificity is not known. A quantitative 5'-RACE method, one with molecular barcodes, was used to make TCR beta libraries. One entry per CDR3 protein results from TCRdb running MiXCR on the 5' RACE reads. Of about 440,000 distinct CDR3 sequences listed, under 20% are singletons. The CDR3 sequence is 15 residues long. V shed 1 base and J shed 3 bases, with 13 bases lying between them. CDR1 is SQVTM and CDR2 is ANQGSEA in the germline V gene. What was sequenced was blood, either unsorted or a sorted T cell fraction (not recorded which). The sequence derives from a male donor with ankylosing spondylitis. This chain joins TRBV29-1 and TRBJ2-1; D may correspond to TRBD1 or TRBD2 (5 bases each). This chain's CDR3 is CSVEGGSGLYNEQFF. The CDR3 nucleotides read TGCAGCGTTGAAGGGGGGTCAGGCCTCTACAATGAGCAGTTCTTC.